Below are 20 T cell receptor beta chains sequenced from a single sample in a study of OX40 agonist ivuxolimab in advanced cancers. The library came from the immunoSEQ multiplex PCR assay. TCRdb provides this immuneACCESS table in a form limited to in-frame rearrangements. Some clones are lacking; in checked studies, under half of them reflect an unresolved V gene, and why the rest are absent is not known. Across this sample there are tens of thousands of clones, with around 78% seen only once. Approximately 0.85% of the sample rests with the top ten. The sample here was CD4+ or CD8+ T cells sorted from blood, taken in a trial of the OX40 agonist ivuxolimab. These receptors originate from an adult with an advanced solid tumor such as melanoma, head and neck, liver or kidney cancer.

The chain has TRBV6-1 and TRBJ2-7; D not resolved. There are 13 residues in the CDR3. V was clipped by 6 bases and J by 6 bases, with 15 bases between them. Germline V gene lookup returns CDR1 MNHNS and CDR2 SASEGT. The CDR3 DNA reads TGTGCCAGCAGAGTGGCAGGAGTGACCGAGCAGTACTTC. It specifies CASRVAGVTEQYF.

This sequence joins TRBV9 and TRBJ2-3; D remains ambiguous. Germline V gene lookup returns CDR1 SGDLS and CDR2 YYNGEE. V lost 0 bases, J lost 1 base, and 9 bases lay in between. This CDR3 is built from 15 residues. This CDR3 is CASSVARLGTDTQYF. DNA for the CDR3: TGTGCCAGCAGCGTAGCCAGGTTGGGCACAGATACGCAGTATTTT.

V gene TRBV11-2 combines with J gene TRBJ2-7; a weak D match, TRBD2 (5 bases). The V and J ends lost 1 base and 7 bases respectively, with 17 bases between them. The CDR3 has 15 amino acids. CDR1 and CDR2 (germline): SGHAT, FQNNGV. The CDR3 region is CASSLGGIRLGEQYF. CDR3 sequence (DNA): TGTGCCAGCAGCTTAGGAGGGATTAGGCTAGGGGAGCAGTACTTC. Variable domain in full (rest from reference TRBV11-2 and TRBJ2-7): EAGVAQSPRYKIIEKRQSVAFWCNPISGHATLYWYQQILGQGPKLLIQFQNNGVVDDSQLPKDRFSAERLKGVDSTLKIQPAKLEDSAVYLCASSLGGIRLGEQYFGPGTRLTVT.

The genes are TRBV4-3 and TRBJ2-3; possible D gene TRBD2, 6 bases. Trimming cost V 4 bases and J 8 bases, with 16 bases left between them. This CDR3 is 14 amino acids long. Germline V gives CDR1 LGHNA, CDR2 YSLEER. The CDR3 region is CASSRQTTSSTQYF. The CDR3, as DNA: TGCGCCAGCAGCCGCCAGACGACTAGTTCTACGCAGTATTTT.

This chain uses TRBV25-1 with TRBJ1-2, with unresolved D. CDR1 MGHDK and CDR2 SYGVNS come from the germline V gene. This CDR3 is built from 12 residues. Trimming removed 3 bases at V and 6 bases at J, with 8 bases between. CDR3 in amino acids: CASSEGTHGYTF. The CDR3, as DNA: TGTGCCAGCAGTGAGGGTACCCATGGCTACACCTTC.

The chain is built from TRBV6-6 and TRBJ2-5; possibly TRBD1 for D (6 bases). The CDR3 spans 13 residues. The ends were cut back, 5 bases at V and 5 bases at J, with 12 bases in the middle. Per the germline V gene, CDR1 is MNHNY and CDR2 is SVGAGI (reference sequence). The CDR3: CASSLTGSETQYF. In DNA form, the CDR3 reads TGTGCCAGCAGTCTAACAGGGTCTGAGACCCAGTACTTC.

Sample share makes this clone medium-sized. V is TRBV2 and J is TRBJ1-2; the D is unclear. Trimming removed 3 bases from V and 7 bases from J, with 12 bases in between. The CDR3 extends over 13 amino acids. CDR1 is SNHLY, CDR2 FYNNEI, per germline. CDR3 sequence (DNA): TGTGCCAGCAGTGACACCGGGCCTTCTGGCTACACCTTC. Translating it yields CASSDTGPSGYTF.

This chain joins TRBV5-1 and TRBJ2-6; D not certain. Germline values: CDR1 SGHRS, CDR2 YFSETQ. There are 13 residues in the CDR3. Trimming took off 1 base at V and 4 bases at J, with 3 bases between the two ends. The CDR3 region is CASSLSGANVLTF. The CDR3 DNA sequence: TGCGCCAGCAGCTTGTCCGGGGCCAACGTCCTGACTTTC.

The chain carries TRBV7-2 and TRBJ1-1, with D perhaps TRBD1 (6 bases). CDR1 is SGHTA and CDR2 is FQGNSA in the germline V gene. V shed 3 bases and J shed 3 bases, with 14 bases lying between them. The CDR3 runs to 15 residues. The CDR3 region has the DNA TGTGCCAGCAGCTTCAAAGGGGGTAGGGACACTGAAGCTTTCTTT. This codes for CASSFKGGRDTEAFF.

The V call is TRBV5-1, the J call TRBJ1-3; D is unresolved. The CDR3 spans 15 residues. Trimming took 3 bases from V and 7 from J, leaving 17 bases between them. The germline V gene has CDR1 SGHRS and CDR2 YFSETQ. CDR3 protein: CASSSDGSSLNTIYF. CDR3 sequence (DNA): TGCGCCAGCAGCTCGGACGGCTCGAGCCTGAACACCATATATTTT.

The chain recombines TRBV6-5 with TRBJ1-2, with unresolved D. V lost 0 bases, J lost 8 bases, and 10 bases lay in between. This CDR3 comprises 13 residues. Germline V gene lookup returns CDR1 MNHEY and CDR2 SVGAGI. The CDR3: CASSYSKGKGYTF. DNA of the CDR3: TGTGCCAGCAGTTACTCGAAAGGGAAGGGCTACACCTTC.

The gene calls are TRBV5-6 and TRBJ1-2; TRBD1 aligns across 8 bases. The length of the CDR3 is 13 residues. Germline CDR1 and CDR2: SGHDT and YYEEEE. Unmatched junction bases numbered 6, after V lost 4 bases and J lost 7 bases. The CDR3 loop reads CASSEDRVAGYTF. The CDR3 region has the DNA TGTGCCAGCAGCGAGGACAGGGTGGCTGGCTACACCTTC.

The chain employs TRBV10-1 and TRBJ2-7, with 7 bases aligning to TRBD1. J was trimmed by 0 bases and V by 8 bases; bases with no gene match: 4. The CDR3 sequence is 13 residues long. CDR1 and CDR2 from the germline V gene are WNHNN and SYGVQD (reference sequence). CDR3 in DNA: TGCGCCAGCGGGGACAGCACCTCCTACGAGCAGTACTTC. It yields the protein CASGDSTSYEQYF.

The CDR3 spells CASRHRQGTYEQYF. Written as DNA, the CDR3 is TGCGCCAGCAGACACCGTCAGGGGACCTACGAGCAGTACTTC. This sequence joins TRBV10-2 and TRBJ2-7, with D possibly being TRBD1 (6 bases). V lost 6 bases to trimming and J lost 2 bases, with 14 bases between them. The CDR3 consists of 14 residues. Germline loops: CDR1 WSHSY, CDR2 SAAADI.

The CDR3 here is CASSPRLSTDTQYF. The CDR3 DNA follows: TGTGCCAGCTCACCGCGACTGAGCACAGATACGCAGTATTTT. The rearrangement links TRBV18 to TRBJ2-3; D unclear. V lost 3 bases and J 0 bases, leaving 7 bases between the germline ends. The CDR3 covers 14 residues. Germline V gene lookup returns CDR1 KGHSH and CDR2 LQKENI.

CDR3 residues: CASSLRFVCNQPQHF. The DNA for the CDR3 is TGTGCCAGCAGCTTACGGTTTGTTTGCAATCAGCCCCAGCATTTT. V and J are TRBV7-3 and TRBJ1-5, with no clear D. Per the germline V gene, CDR1 is SGHTA and CDR2 is FQGTGA. The ends were cut back, 2 bases at V and 2 bases at J, with 10 bases in the middle. The CDR3 runs 15 residues.

With respect to this clone: A read error may produce the germline difference seen at one junction end. This rearrangement joins TRBV19 to TRBJ1-1, with D perhaps TRBD1 (5 bases). This CDR3 is built from 14 residues. Germline-derived CDR1 and CDR2 are LNHDA and SQIVND (reference sequence). In DNA form, the CDR3 reads TGTGCCAGTCGTATCGGGGGTGGGGACACTGAAGCTTTCTTT. It yields the protein CASRIGGGDTEAFF.

CDR3 nucleotides: TGTGCCAGCAGCCGGGACAAGGGGCGCGAGCAGTACTTC. Its protein is CASSRDKGREQYF. J is TRBJ2-7 and V is TRBV6-5; D may be TRBD1 (6 bases). V was pared by 6 bases and J by 6 bases, with 15 bases between. The CDR3 totals 13 residues. Germline V gives CDR1 MNHEY, CDR2 SVGAGI.

The chain joins TRBV6-4 to TRBJ1-2, with 7 bases that match TRBD1. The V and J ends lost 4 bases and 6 bases, in that order; junction bases with no gene match: 5. CDR3 size: 13 residues. Germline V lookup: CDR1 MRHNA, CDR2 SNTAGT. The CDR3 region is CASSGDSGNGYTF. CDR3 nucleotides: TGTGCCAGCAGTGGGGACAGTGGTAATGGCTACACCTTC.

This clone has more than one count but fewer than ten. The V and J genes are TRBV10-3 and TRBJ2-3; possibly TRBD1 or TRBD2 for D (5 bases each). Germline CDR1 ENHRY, CDR2 SYGVKD. V was cut by 10 bases and J by 4 bases, with 12 bases left in between. This CDR3 has 12 amino acids. CDR3 DNA: TGTGCCACCGGGACCGGAGCAGATACGCAGTATTTT. It yields the protein CATGTGADTQYF.